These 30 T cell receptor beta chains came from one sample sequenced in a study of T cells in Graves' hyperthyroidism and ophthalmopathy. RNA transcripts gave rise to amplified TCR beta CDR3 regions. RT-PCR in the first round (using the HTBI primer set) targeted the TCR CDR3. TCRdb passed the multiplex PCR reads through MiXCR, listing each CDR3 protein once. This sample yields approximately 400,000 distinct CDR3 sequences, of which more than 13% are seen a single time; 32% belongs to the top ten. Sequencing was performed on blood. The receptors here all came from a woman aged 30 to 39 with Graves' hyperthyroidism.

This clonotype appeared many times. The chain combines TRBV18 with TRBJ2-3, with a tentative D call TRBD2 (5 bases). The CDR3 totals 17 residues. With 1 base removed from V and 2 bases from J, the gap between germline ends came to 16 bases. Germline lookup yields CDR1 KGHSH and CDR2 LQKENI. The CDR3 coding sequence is TGTGCCAGCTCACCACAAAGGTCTAGCCGAGTCACAGATACGCAGTATTTT. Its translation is CASSPQRSSRVTDTQYF.

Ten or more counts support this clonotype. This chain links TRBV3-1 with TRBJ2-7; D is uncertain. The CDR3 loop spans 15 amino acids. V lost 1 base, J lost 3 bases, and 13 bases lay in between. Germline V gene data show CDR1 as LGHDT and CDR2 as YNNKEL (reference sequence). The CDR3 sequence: CASSQVGSVIYEQYF. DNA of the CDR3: TGTGCCAGCAGCCAAGTAGGGTCGGTCATCTACGAGCAGTACTTC.

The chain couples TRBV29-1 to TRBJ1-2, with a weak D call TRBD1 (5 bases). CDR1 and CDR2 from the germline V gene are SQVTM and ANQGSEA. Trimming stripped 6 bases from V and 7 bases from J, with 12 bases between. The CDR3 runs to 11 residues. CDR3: CSVGGVRGYTF. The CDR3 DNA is TGCAGCGTGGGGGGGGTTCGTGGCTACACCTTC. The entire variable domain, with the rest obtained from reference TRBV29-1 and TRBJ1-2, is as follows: SAVISQKPSRDICQRGTSLTIQCQVDSQVTMMFWYRQQPGQSLTLIATANQGSEATYESGFVIDKFPISRPNLTFSTLTVSNMSPEDSSIYLCSVGGVRGYTFGSGTRLTVV.

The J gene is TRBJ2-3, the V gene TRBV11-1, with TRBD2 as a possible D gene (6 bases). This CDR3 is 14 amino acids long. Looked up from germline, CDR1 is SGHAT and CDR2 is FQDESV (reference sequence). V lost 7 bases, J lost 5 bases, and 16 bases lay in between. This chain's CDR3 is CASNLGIGGDTQYF. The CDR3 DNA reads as TGTGCCAGCAACCTGGGGATCGGGGGAGATACGCAGTATTTT.

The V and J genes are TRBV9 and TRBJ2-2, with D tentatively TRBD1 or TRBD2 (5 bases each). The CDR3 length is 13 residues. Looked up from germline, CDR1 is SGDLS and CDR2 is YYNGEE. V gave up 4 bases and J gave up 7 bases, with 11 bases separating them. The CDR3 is CASSSGRGGELFF. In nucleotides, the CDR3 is TGTGCCAGCAGCTCGGGAAGGGGCGGGGAGCTGTTTTTT.

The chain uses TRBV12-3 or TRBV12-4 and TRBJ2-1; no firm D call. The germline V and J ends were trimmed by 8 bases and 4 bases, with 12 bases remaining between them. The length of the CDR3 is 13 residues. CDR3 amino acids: CASSQTAYNEQFF. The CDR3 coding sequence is TGTGCCAGCTCCCAGACGGCTTACAATGAGCAGTTCTTC.

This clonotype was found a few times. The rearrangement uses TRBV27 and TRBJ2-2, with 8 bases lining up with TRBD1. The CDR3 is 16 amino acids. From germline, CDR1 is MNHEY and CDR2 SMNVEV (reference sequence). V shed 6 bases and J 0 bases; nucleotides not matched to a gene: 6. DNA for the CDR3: TGTGCCAGCAGCACAGGGGGTTTCTCGAACACCGGGGAGCTGTTTTTT. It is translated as CASSTGGFSNTGELFF.

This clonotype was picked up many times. The CDR3 spells CASSFRTGPQETQYF. In nucleotides, the CDR3 is TGTGCCAGCAGCTTTCGGACAGGTCCTCAAGAGACCCAGTACTTC. V and J are TRBV13 and TRBJ2-5, with 7 bases that match TRBD1. Trimming cost V 3 bases and J 2 bases; bases outside gene matches: 6. The germline gives CDR1 PRHDT, CDR2 FYEKMQ (reference sequence). The CDR3 has 15 amino acids.

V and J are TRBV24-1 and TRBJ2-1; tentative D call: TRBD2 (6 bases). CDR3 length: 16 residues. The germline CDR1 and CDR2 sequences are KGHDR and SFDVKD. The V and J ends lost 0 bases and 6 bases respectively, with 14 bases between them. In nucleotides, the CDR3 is TGTGCCACCAGTGATTTGGCGGGGCCAACCCCCAATGAGCAGTTCTTC. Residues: CATSDLAGPTPNEQFF.

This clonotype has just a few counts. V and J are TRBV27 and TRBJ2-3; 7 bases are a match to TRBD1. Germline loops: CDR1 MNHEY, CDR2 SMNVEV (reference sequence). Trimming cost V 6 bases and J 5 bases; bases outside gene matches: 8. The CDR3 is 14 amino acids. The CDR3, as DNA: TGTGCCAGCAGGGAAGGGACAGACATAGATACGCAGTATTTT. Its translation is CASREGTDIDTQYF.

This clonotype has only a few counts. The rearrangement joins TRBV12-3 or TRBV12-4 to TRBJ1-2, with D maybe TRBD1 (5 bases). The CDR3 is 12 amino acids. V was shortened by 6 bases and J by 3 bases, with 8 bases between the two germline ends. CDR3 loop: CASSPRDYGYTF. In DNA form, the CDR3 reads TGTGCCAGCAGCCCCAGGGACTATGGCTACACCTTC.

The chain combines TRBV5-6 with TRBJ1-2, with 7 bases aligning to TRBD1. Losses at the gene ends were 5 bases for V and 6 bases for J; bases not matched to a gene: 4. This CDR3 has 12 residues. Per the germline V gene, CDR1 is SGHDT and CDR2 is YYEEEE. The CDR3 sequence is CASSLGQDGYTF. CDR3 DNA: TGTGCCAGCAGTCTCGGACAGGATGGCTACACCTTC.

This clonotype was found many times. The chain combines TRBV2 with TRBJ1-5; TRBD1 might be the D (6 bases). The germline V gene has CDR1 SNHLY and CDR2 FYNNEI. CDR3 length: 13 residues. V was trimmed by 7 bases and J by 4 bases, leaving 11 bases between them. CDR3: CASKDRLNQPQHF. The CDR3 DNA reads TGTGCCAGCAAGGACAGACTTAATCAGCCCCAGCATTTT. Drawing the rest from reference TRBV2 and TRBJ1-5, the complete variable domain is EPEVTQTPSHQVTQMGQEVILRCVPISNHLYFYWYRQILGQKVEFLVSFYNNEISEKSEIFDDQFSVERPDGSNFTLKIRSTKLEDSAMYFCASKDRLNQPQHFGDGTRLSIL.

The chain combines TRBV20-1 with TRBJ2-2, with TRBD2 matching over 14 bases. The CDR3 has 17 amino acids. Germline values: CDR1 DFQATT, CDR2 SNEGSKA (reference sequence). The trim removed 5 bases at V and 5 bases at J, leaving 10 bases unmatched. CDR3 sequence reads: CSASGTSGRVGTGELFF. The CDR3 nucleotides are TGCAGTGCTTCTGGGACTAGCGGGAGAGTAGGGACCGGGGAGCTGTTTTTT.

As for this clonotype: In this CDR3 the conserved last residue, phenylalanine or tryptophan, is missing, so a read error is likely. Here the CDR3 reads CAGSATGYHEQYS. CDR3 DNA: TGTGCCGGCAGTGCGACAGGGTATCACGAGCAGTACTCC. The chain combines TRBV12-3 or TRBV12-4 with TRBJ2-7; 7 nucleotides agree with TRBD1. The CDR3 totals 13 residues.

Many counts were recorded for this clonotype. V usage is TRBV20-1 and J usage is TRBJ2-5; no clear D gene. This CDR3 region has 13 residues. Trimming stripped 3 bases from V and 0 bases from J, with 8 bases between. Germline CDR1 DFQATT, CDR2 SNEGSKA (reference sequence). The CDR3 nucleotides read TGCAGTGCTAGCAGGTCGTACCAAGAGACCCAGTACTTC. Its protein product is CSASRSYQETQYF.

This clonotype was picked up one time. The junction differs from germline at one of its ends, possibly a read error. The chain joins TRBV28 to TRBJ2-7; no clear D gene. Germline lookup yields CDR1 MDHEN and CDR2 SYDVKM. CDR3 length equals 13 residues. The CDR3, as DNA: TGTGCCAGCAGTCCCGGGTCCTCCTACGGGCAGTACTTC. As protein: CASSPGSSYGQYF.

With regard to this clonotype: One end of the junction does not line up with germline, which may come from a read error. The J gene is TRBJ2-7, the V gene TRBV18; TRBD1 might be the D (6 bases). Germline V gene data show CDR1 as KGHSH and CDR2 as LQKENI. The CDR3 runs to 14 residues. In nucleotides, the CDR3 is TGTGCCAGCTCCCCAGGGGACCGTGTGGGCGAGCGGTACTTC. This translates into CASSPGDRVGERYF.

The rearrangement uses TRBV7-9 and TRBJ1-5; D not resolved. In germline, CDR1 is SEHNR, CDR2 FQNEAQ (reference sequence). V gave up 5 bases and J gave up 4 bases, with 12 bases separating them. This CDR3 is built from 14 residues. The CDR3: CASSQSGRNQPQHF. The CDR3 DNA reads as TGTGCCAGCAGCCAGTCTGGGAGGAATCAGCCCCAGCATTTT.

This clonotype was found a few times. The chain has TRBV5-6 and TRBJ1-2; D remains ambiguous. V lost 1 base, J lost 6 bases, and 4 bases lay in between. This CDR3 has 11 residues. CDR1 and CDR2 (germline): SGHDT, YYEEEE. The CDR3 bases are TGTGCCAGCAGCTTGCAGGATGGCTACACCTTC. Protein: CASSLQDGYTF.

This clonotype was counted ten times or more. The CDR3 nucleotides read TGCAGTGCCCAACTAGAATACAATGAGCAGTTCTTC. The encoded protein is CSAQLEYNEQFF. The V gene is TRBV20-1, the J gene TRBJ2-1, with D possibly matching TRBD2 (5 bases). Germline CDR1 and CDR2: DFQATT and SNEGSKA (reference sequence). This CDR3 contains 12 residues. V was clipped by 6 bases and J by 4 bases, with 10 bases between them.

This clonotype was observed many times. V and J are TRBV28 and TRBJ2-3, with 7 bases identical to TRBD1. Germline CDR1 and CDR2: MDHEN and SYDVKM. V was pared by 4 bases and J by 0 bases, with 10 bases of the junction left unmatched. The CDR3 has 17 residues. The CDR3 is CASSSSGQPMSTDTQYF. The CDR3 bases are TGTGCCAGCAGTTCATCGGGACAGCCGATGAGCACAGATACGCAGTATTTT.

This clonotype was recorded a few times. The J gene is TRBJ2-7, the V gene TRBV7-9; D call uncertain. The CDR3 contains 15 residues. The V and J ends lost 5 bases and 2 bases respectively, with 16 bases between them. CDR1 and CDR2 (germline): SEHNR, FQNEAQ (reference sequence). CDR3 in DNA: TGTGCCAGCAGCACGCAGCCGGGCAACACCTACGAGCAGTACTTC. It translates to CASSTQPGNTYEQYF. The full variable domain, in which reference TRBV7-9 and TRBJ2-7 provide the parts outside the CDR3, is DTGVSQNPRHKITKRGQNVTFRCDPISEHNRLYWYRQTLGQGPEFLTYFQNEAQLEKSRLLSDRFSAERPKGSFSTLEIQRTEQGDSAMYLCASSTQPGNTYEQYFGPGTRLTVT.

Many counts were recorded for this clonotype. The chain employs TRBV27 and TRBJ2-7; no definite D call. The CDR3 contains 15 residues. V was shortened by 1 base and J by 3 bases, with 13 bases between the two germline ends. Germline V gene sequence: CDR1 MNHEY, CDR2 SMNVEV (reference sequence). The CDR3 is CASSLWPDGSYEQYF. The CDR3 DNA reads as TGTGCCAGCAGTTTATGGCCGGACGGAAGCTACGAGCAGTACTTC.

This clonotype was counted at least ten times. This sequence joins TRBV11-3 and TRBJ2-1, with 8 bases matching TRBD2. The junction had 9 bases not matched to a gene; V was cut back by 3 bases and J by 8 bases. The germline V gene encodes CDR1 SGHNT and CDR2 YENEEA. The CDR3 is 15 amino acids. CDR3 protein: CASSLGAGVGDEQFF. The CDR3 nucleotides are TGTGCCAGCAGCTTGGGAGCGGGAGTAGGAGATGAGCAGTTCTTC.

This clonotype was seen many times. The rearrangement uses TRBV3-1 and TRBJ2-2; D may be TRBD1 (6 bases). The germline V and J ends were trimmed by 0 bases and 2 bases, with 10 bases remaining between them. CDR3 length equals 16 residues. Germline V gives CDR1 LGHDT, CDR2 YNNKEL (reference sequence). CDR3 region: CASSQEWGRNTGELFF. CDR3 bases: TGTGCCAGCAGCCAAGAATGGGGGCGAAACACCGGGGAGCTGTTTTTT.

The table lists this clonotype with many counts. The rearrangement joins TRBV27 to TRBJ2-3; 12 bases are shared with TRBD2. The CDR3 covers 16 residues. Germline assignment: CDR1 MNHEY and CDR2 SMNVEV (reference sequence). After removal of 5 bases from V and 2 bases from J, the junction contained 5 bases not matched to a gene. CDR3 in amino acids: CASSKGLAGYTDTQYF. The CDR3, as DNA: TGTGCCAGCAGTAAAGGACTAGCGGGATACACAGATACGCAGTATTTT.

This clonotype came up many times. CDR3 sequence reads: CASSEMGLAGDEQFF. The CDR3 bases are TGTGCCAGCAGTGAGATGGGACTAGCTGGCGATGAGCAGTTCTTC. The J gene is TRBJ2-1, the V gene TRBV2; 9 positions match TRBD2. V lost 3 bases, J lost 8 bases, and 8 bases stayed unmatched. The germline V gene encodes CDR1 SNHLY and CDR2 FYNNEI. The CDR3 is 15 amino acids.

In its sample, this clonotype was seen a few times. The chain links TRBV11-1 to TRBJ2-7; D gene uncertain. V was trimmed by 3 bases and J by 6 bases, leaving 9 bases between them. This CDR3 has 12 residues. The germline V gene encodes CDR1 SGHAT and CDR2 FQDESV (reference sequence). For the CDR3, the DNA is TGTGCCAGCAGCTTCGTAGGCGGCGAGCAGTACTTC. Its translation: CASSFVGGEQYF.

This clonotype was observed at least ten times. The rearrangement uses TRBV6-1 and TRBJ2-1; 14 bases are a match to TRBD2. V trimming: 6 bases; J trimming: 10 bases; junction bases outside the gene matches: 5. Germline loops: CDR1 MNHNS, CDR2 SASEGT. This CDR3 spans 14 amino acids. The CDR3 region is CASRAGTSGREQFF. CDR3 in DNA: TGTGCCAGCAGAGCCGGGACTAGCGGGAGAGAGCAGTTCTTC.